The clone carrying this TCR beta chain was found once. Its antigen remains unidentified. The data were obtained in a study of cytomegalovirus exposure and HLA in healthy donors. General study points: High specificity and sensitivity for cytomegalovirus status were reported for the classifier. Several V segments, TRBV6-2 and TRBV6-3 among them, could not be told apart and were dropped. There were 160 or so TCR beta chains listed as cytomegalovirus-associated.

The CDR3 is 15 residues long. CDR1 and CDR2 (germline): SGHKS, YYEKEE (reference sequence). Unmatched junction bases numbered 11, after V lost 4 bases and J lost 4 bases. The PCR was carried out with 60 Vbeta primers and 13 Jbeta primers. Sequencing used immunoSEQ multiplex PCR; TCRdb keeps in-frame clones, though not all of them. The table records 90,000 to 130,000 clones, around 86% of them present only once. The chain joins TRBV5-5 to TRBJ2-7, with TRBD1 matching over 7 bases. The clonotype was recovered from a man in his forties in good health and CMV-seronegative. Sequenced material: PBMCs. This CDR3 reads CASSRTGIGIYEQYF. Here the CDR3 DNA reads TGTGCCAGCAGCCGGACAGGCATCGGGATTTACGAGCAGTACTTC.